The 8 T cell receptor beta chains given below trace back to one sample, sequenced in a study of OX40 agonist ivuxolimab in advanced cancers. TCRdb's table, derived via immunoSEQ multiplex PCR, lists solely in-frame clones and lacks some. The profile shows roughly 60,000 clones, 91% of them singletons. The source was CD4+ or CD8+ T cells sorted from blood, collected in a trial of the OX40 agonist ivuxolimab. These receptors were collected from an adult with an advanced solid tumor such as melanoma, head and neck, liver or kidney cancer.

The CDR3 sequence: CASSFYLAAPSYEQYF. The CDR3 DNA reads TGTGCCAGCAGTTTCTATCTAGCGGCGCCCTCCTACGAGCAGTACTTC. V gene TRBV28 combines with J gene TRBJ2-7, with 7 nucleotides matching TRBD2. The CDR3 has 16 amino acids. Per germline, CDR1 MDHEN and CDR2 SYDVKM. J lost 0 bases, V lost 3 bases, and 8 bases had no gene match.

CDR3: CASSPGTGAYEQYF. Here the CDR3 DNA reads TGTGCCAGTAGTCCCGGGACAGGCGCCTACGAGCAGTACTTC. This chain uses TRBV19 with TRBJ2-7, with 8 bases aligning to TRBD1. V lost 5 bases to trimming and J lost 2 bases; unmatched junction nucleotides: 5. Germline CDR1 LNHDA, CDR2 SQIVND (reference sequence). This CDR3 is 14 amino acids long.

V gene TRBV9 combines with J gene TRBJ2-3; 9 bases align to TRBD1. CDR3 size: 13 residues. V lost 4 bases and J lost 7; bases outside the gene matches: 4. Germline V gives CDR1 SGDLS, CDR2 YYNGEE. The CDR3 nucleotides read TGTGCCAGCAGCAGGACAGGGGCGTATACGCAGTATTTT. It translates to CASSRTGAYTQYF.

J is TRBJ2-7 and V is TRBV6-1; D is possibly TRBD2 (5 bases). Trimming removed 4 bases from V and 4 bases from J, with 17 bases in between. Germline V lookup: CDR1 MNHNS, CDR2 SASEGT. The CDR3 has 15 residues. The CDR3 DNA reads TGTGCCAGCAGTGCCAAGGTGGCTAGCCCTTACGAGCAGTACTTC. Its translation: CASSAKVASPYEQYF.

This rearrangement joins TRBV25-1 to TRBJ1-4; 7 bases align to TRBD1. J gave up 7 bases and V 7 bases, and 6 bases lay outside the gene matches. CDR1 and CDR2 from the germline V gene are MGHDK and SYGVNS. This CDR3 has 13 residues. The CDR3, as DNA: TGTGCCAGCACCACGGACAGGCGTGAAAAACTGTTTTTT. Translating it yields CASTTDRREKLFF.

This chain connects TRBV7-9 to TRBJ2-2, with a weak D call TRBD2 (6 bases). Trimming pared 3 bases from V and 6 bases from J, leaving 14 bases between. CDR1 and CDR2 (germline): SEHNR, FQNEAQ (reference sequence). The CDR3 runs to 15 residues. CDR3: CASSFLGGVAGELFF. CDR3 bases: TGTGCCAGCAGCTTTCTGGGGGGAGTCGCCGGGGAGCTGTTTTTT.

This chain connects TRBV4-3 to TRBJ1-4, with 8 bases that match TRBD1. The CDR3 spans 14 residues. CDR1 and CDR2 from the germline V gene are LGHNA and YSLEER. V gave up 2 bases and J gave up 12 bases; unmatched junction bases: 8. This chain's CDR3 is CASSQKAPGQELFF. The CDR3 DNA follows: TGCGCCAGCAGCCAAAAAGCCCCGGGACAGGAACTGTTTTTT.

J is TRBJ2-5 and V is TRBV18, with no clear D. The CDR3 has 14 amino acids. Germline lookup yields CDR1 KGHSH and CDR2 LQKENI. V gave up 2 bases and J gave up 4 bases, with 11 bases separating them. CDR3 region: CASSPGLIRETQYF. The CDR3 nucleotides read TGTGCCAGCTCACCAGGGTTGATCCGAGAGACCCAGTACTTC.